Shown below are 31 T cell receptor beta chains from a single sample sequenced in a study of T cell responses to AZD1222 COVID-19 vaccine. TCRdb's table, derived via immunoSEQ multiplex PCR, lists solely in-frame clones and lacks some. The table records 120,000 to 150,000 clones, more than 75% of them present only once. The material was peripheral blood, obtained on day 0 of MenACWY control vaccination. The origin of the receptors is an adult in good health.

This chain connects TRBV5-5 to TRBJ1-2; D may be TRBD1 (6 bases). From germline, CDR1 is SGHKS and CDR2 YYEKEE (reference sequence). V was clipped by 0 bases and J by 1 base, with 16 bases between them. The CDR3 contains 17 residues. The CDR3 is CASSLAGQFSFNYGYTF. Written as DNA, the CDR3 is TGTGCCAGCAGCTTGGCGGGACAATTTTCGTTTAACTATGGCTACACCTTC.

The chain employs TRBV11-2 and TRBJ2-7, with a tentative D call TRBD1 (6 bases). Trimming left V 0 bases short and J 8 bases short, with 8 bases between. The CDR3 runs to 12 residues. Germline V lookup: CDR1 SGHAT, CDR2 FQNNGV. The CDR3 DNA reads TGTGCCAGCAGCTTAGAGGGGGCAAAGCAGTACGTC. This sequence encodes CASSLEGAKQYV.

This clone was detected only once. V is TRBV12-3 or TRBV12-4 and J is TRBJ1-5; D uncertain. The CDR3 runs to 12 residues. The germline V and J ends were trimmed by 5 bases and 7 bases, with 9 bases remaining between them. Written as DNA, the CDR3 is TGTGCCAGCAGTACACAGTGGCAGCCCCAGCATTTT. This codes for CASSTQWQPQHF.

The chain is built from TRBV3-1 (or the pseudogene TRBV3-2) and TRBJ2-2; TRBD1 is a possible D gene (6 bases). CDR1 and CDR2 from the germline V gene are LGHDT and YNNKEL (reference sequence). The CDR3 spans 16 residues. Deletions cut 4 bases from V and 1 base from J, with 13 bases between. The CDR3 DNA follows: TGTGCCAGCAGCCCCCAGGGGATACGGAACACCGGGGAGCTGTTTTTT. It specifies CASSPQGIRNTGELFF.

This clone came up once. The V and J genes are TRBV7-2 and TRBJ2-1; 7 bases map to TRBD2. CDR3 size: 14 residues. CDR1 SGHTA and CDR2 FQGNSA come from the germline V gene. V was clipped by 4 bases and J by 7 bases; unmatched bases: 7. CDR3 coding DNA: TGTGCCAGCAGCTCTGTAGCGGGCCAGAATGAGCAGTTCTTC. Its protein product is CASSSVAGQNEQFF.

The count of this clone is one. V is TRBV25-1 and J is TRBJ2-2; D is unresolved. Germline V gives CDR1 MGHDK, CDR2 SYGVNS. V was cut by 6 bases and J by 6 bases, with 11 bases left in between. This CDR3 comprises 13 residues. The CDR3 DNA follows: TGTGCCAGCAGGGCCCGGGCTGCCGGGGAGCTGTTTTTT. This sequence encodes CASRARAAGELFF.

The chain couples TRBV14 to TRBJ1-2; 8 nucleotides align to TRBD1. Germline V gives CDR1 SGHDN, CDR2 FVKESK. V shed 6 bases, J shed 2 bases, and the junction held 8 bases outside the gene matches. There are 15 residues in the CDR3. CDR3 loop: CASSPSAGGNYGYTF. CDR3 DNA: TGTGCCAGCAGTCCCTCGGCAGGGGGCAACTATGGCTACACCTTC. Full variable domain (outside the CDR3, taken from reference TRBV14 and TRBJ1-2): EAGVTQFPSHSVIEKGQTVTLRCDPISGHDNLYWYRRVMGKEIKFLLHFVKESKQDESGMPNNRFLAERTGGTYSTLKVQPAELEDSGVYFCASSPSAGGNYGYTFGSGTRLTVV.

V usage is TRBV6-6 and J usage is TRBJ2-1; D perhaps matches TRBD2 (6 bases). Trimming removed 6 bases from V and 6 bases from J, with 18 bases in between. The CDR3 contains 15 residues. Germline loops: CDR1 MNHNY, CDR2 SVGAGI (reference sequence). The CDR3 DNA follows: TGTGCCAGCAGATTCCGGGACGGGGGTTCCAATGAGCAGTTCTTC. It codes for CASRFRDGGSNEQFF.

The chain has TRBV14 and TRBJ2-3; D might be TRBD1 (6 bases). The germline V gene has CDR1 SGHDN and CDR2 FVKESK. The CDR3 has 18 residues. Trimming removed 7 bases at V and 6 bases at J, with 29 bases between. The CDR3 nucleotides are TGTGCCAGCATTGGGTTTAGTGACAGGCGCGACAGACTGGATACGCAGTATTTT. It codes for CASIGFSDRRDRLDTQYF.

This rearrangement joins TRBV23-1 to TRBJ1-5, with unresolved D. TRBV23-1 is identified as an open reading frame with a role that is uncertain. This CDR3 has 12 residues. The V gene lost 4 bases and the J gene lost 4 bases, with 5 bases spanning the gap. As DNA, the CDR3 is TGCGCCAGCAGTCTCTTGAATCAGCCCCAGCATTTT. Encoded protein: CASSLLNQPQHF.

The V and J genes are TRBV10-2 and TRBJ2-5; no firm D call. Germline assignment: CDR1 WSHSY and CDR2 SAAADI. This CDR3 is 15 amino acids long. Trimming stripped 3 bases from V and 4 bases from J, with 15 bases between. CDR3: CASSDWTSNAETQYF. DNA of the CDR3: TGCGCCAGCAGTGATTGGACCTCCAATGCAGAGACCCAGTACTTC.

The V gene is TRBV5-1, the J gene TRBJ1-6; 7 bases align to TRBD1. This CDR3 is built from 16 residues. CDR1 and CDR2 (germline): SGHRS, YFSETQ. Trimming cost V 3 bases and J 6 bases; bases outside gene matches: 9. The CDR3 loop reads CASSSTSTGPNSPLHF. CDR3 nucleotides: TGCGCCAGCAGCTCCACCTCGACAGGGCCTAATTCACCCCTCCACTTT.

V and J are TRBV23-1 and TRBJ2-5, with D possibly matching TRBD2 (6 bases). TRBV23-1 is identified as an open reading frame with a role that is uncertain. Trimming shortened V by 4 bases and J by 5 bases, and 29 bases separated the two germline ends. The CDR3 is 19 amino acids. Written as DNA, the CDR3 is TGCGCCAGCAGTCGAAACGCCCACTACGGGACTTGGTTGGTGGAGACCCAGTACTTC. Its translation is CASSRNAHYGTWLVETQYF.

The chain uses TRBV7-2 and TRBJ2-1; D might be TRBD1 (6 bases). Between the trimmed V and J ends, which lost 1 base and 3 bases, there was a span of 10 bases. CDR3 size: 15 residues. Germline CDR1 and CDR2: SGHTA and FQGNSA. CDR3 DNA sequence: TGTGCCAGCAGCTTAGGCCAGGGGCGCTACAATGAGCAGTTCTTC. Translated, it gives CASSLGQGRYNEQFF.

The CDR3 DNA reads as TGTGCCAGCAGCCAGGGACACTACCAAGAGGGCAATCAGCCCCAGCATTTT. It specifies CASSQGHYQEGNQPQHF. This chain joins TRBV21-1 and TRBJ1-5; no check of the table's D call, TRBD1, against the DNA was made. TRBV21-1 is classified as a pseudogene. This CDR3 is built from 17 residues.

The chain employs TRBV27 and TRBJ1-6; 9 bases fit TRBD1. The J segment lost 2 bases and the V segment lost 5 bases, leaving 7 bases of the junction unmatched. The CDR3 has 17 amino acids. Germline loops: CDR1 MNHEY, CDR2 SMNVEV (reference sequence). In DNA form, the CDR3 reads TGTGCCAGCAGTCCCAGACAGGGGGGTACCTATAATTCACCCCTCCACTTT. Amino acid sequence: CASSPRQGGTYNSPLHF.

J is TRBJ2-5 and V is TRBV19; 10 positions agree with TRBD2. The CDR3 contains 18 residues. The ends lost 10 bases at V and 0 bases at J; junction bases unmatched: 17. Germline V gene lookup returns CDR1 LNHDA and CDR2 SQIVND (reference sequence). CDR3: CATALRGLLAGDQETQYF. The CDR3 nucleotides are TGTGCCACCGCCCTCCGGGGCCTGCTAGCGGGGGACCAAGAGACCCAGTACTTC.

Written as DNA, the CDR3 is TGTGCCAGCAGCCAAGAATTAGCGGGGGGAGAGACCCAGTACTTC. Protein sequence: CASSQELAGGETQYF. The chain recombines TRBV3-1 (or the pseudogene TRBV3-2) with TRBJ2-5; 10 bases line up with TRBD2. This CDR3 comprises 15 residues. V lost 0 bases to trimming and J lost 4 bases; unmatched junction nucleotides: 2. Germline V CDR1 and CDR2: LGHDT, YNNKEL (reference sequence).

V usage is TRBV7-9 and J usage is TRBJ1-3, with 9 bases lining up with TRBD1. V shed 10 bases, J shed 0 bases, and the junction held 7 bases outside the gene matches. Germline CDR1 is SEHNR and CDR2 is FQNEAQ (reference sequence). The CDR3 is 15 amino acids. The DNA of the CDR3 is TGTGCCACCAACCGGGACAGGGTCTCTGGAAACACCATATATTTT. Its protein is CATNRDRVSGNTIYF.

There are a few counts of this clone. The chain employs TRBV5-6 and TRBJ1-2; a weak D match, TRBD1 (5 bases). CDR1 is SGHDT and CDR2 is YYEEEE in the germline V gene. This CDR3 spans 15 amino acids. Between the trimmed V and J ends, which lost 0 bases and 3 bases, there was a span of 12 bases. CDR3 bases: TGTGCCAGCAGCTTGGGTGCTGGGGGTCACTATGGCTACACCTTC. It encodes CASSLGAGGHYGYTF.

The V call is TRBV19, the J call TRBJ1-2; D remains ambiguous. There are 13 residues in the CDR3. Germline-derived CDR1 and CDR2 are LNHDA and SQIVND (reference sequence). V lost 3 bases to trimming and J lost 0 bases, with 5 bases between them. The DNA of the CDR3 is TGTGCCAGTAGTATGACCGCTAACTATGGCTACACCTTC. Residues: CASSMTANYGYTF. Supplemented by reference TRBV19 and TRBJ1-2, the full variable domain reads DGGITQSPKYLFRKEGQNVTLSCEQNLNHDAMYWYRQDPGQGLRLIYYSQIVNDFQKGDIAEGYSVSREKKESFPLTVTSAQKNPTAFYLCASSMTANYGYTFGSGTRLTVV.

The rearrangement links TRBV5-4 to TRBJ2-2, with 7 bases fitting TRBD1. The V gene's germline CDR1 is SGHNT and CDR2 YYREEE (reference sequence). V lost 0 bases and J lost 2; bases outside the gene matches: 4. This CDR3 is 16 amino acids long. The CDR3 DNA reads TGTGCCAGCAGCTTGGAGACAGGGTCTAACACCGGGGAGCTGTTTTTT. It specifies CASSLETGSNTGELFF. Full variable domain (remainder filled in from reference TRBV5-4 and TRBJ2-2): ETGVTQSPTHLIKTRGQQVTLRCSSQSGHNTVSWYQQALGQGPQFIFQYYREEENGRGNFPPRFSGLQFPNYSSELNVNALELDDSALYLCASSLETGSNTGELFFGEGSRLTVL.

The chain joins TRBV7-9 to TRBJ1-2; the match to TRBD1 covers 8 bases. CDR1 is SEHNR, CDR2 FQNEAQ, per germline (reference sequence). The CDR3 consists of 16 residues. V shed 8 bases and J 4 bases; nucleotides not matched to a gene: 15. The CDR3: CASGGQGLPIRYGYTF. The CDR3 nucleotides read TGTGCCAGCGGTGGACAGGGTCTCCCCATACGCTATGGCTACACCTTC.

The chain joins TRBV12-3 or TRBV12-4 to TRBJ2-7; D is undetermined. This CDR3 contains 13 residues. V lost 4 bases and J 2 bases, leaving 9 bases between the germline ends. CDR3 in DNA: TGTGCCAGCAGTTCCCCAGTTCCCTACGAGCAGTACTTC. Amino acids: CASSSPVPYEQYF.

The V call is TRBV5-1, the J call TRBJ1-2, with 9 bases lining up with TRBD1. V lost 4 bases to trimming and J lost 8 bases; unmatched junction nucleotides: 12. The CDR3 is 15 amino acids. Per germline, CDR1 SGHRS and CDR2 YFSETQ. DNA for the CDR3: TGCGCCAGCAGCCCTGCGGACAGGGGACTAAAGGGCTACACCTTC. Its protein is CASSPADRGLKGYTF.

This chain connects TRBV6-5 to TRBJ2-3; D assignment may be TRBD1 or TRBD2 (5 bases each). CDR1 and CDR2 from the germline V gene are MNHEY and SVGAGI. CDR3 size: 14 residues. The V end was cut by 7 bases, the J end by 0 bases, with 11 bases between. In nucleotides, the CDR3 is TGTGCCAGCACACGAGGGGCTAGCACAGATACGCAGTATTTT. It is translated as CASTRGASTDTQYF.

The chain uses TRBV7-2 and TRBJ1-6, with D unclear. There are 11 residues in the CDR3. Between the trimmed V and J ends, which lost 5 bases and 10 bases, there was a span of 6 bases. CDR1 is SGHTA, CDR2 FQGNSA, per germline. CDR3 nucleotides: TGTGCCAGCAGCCAAAACTCACCCCTCCACTTT. Translating gives CASSQNSPLHF.

J is TRBJ2-7 and V is TRBV3-1 (or the pseudogene TRBV3-2); no firm D call. From germline, CDR1 is LGHDT and CDR2 YNNKEL (reference sequence). Trimming removed 1 base from V and 0 bases from J, with 13 bases in between. CDR3 length: 16 residues. The CDR3 DNA is TGTGCCAGCAGCCAAGTGCGCCAGGACCCCTCCTACGAGCAGTACTTC. This sequence encodes CASSQVRQDPSYEQYF.

CDR3 sequence reads: CAISEFPGAGTPLHF. CDR3 nucleotide sequence: TGTGCCATCAGTGAGTTCCCGGGGGCAGGGACACCCCTCCACTTT. V is TRBV10-3 and J is TRBJ1-6; D possibly corresponds to TRBD1 (6 bases). The CDR3 is 15 residues long. The V gene lost 1 base and the J gene lost 11 bases, with 15 bases spanning the gap. In germline, CDR1 is ENHRY, CDR2 SYGVKD.

CDR3 region: CASSVYQSGGTEAFF. CDR3 bases: TGTGCCAGCAGCGTATATCAATCGGGGGGGACTGAAGCTTTCTTT. V and J are TRBV9 and TRBJ1-1, with D possibly being TRBD1 (5 bases). The CDR3 contains 15 residues. Looked up from germline, CDR1 is SGDLS and CDR2 is YYNGEE. V gave up 1 base and J gave up 5 bases, with 15 bases separating them. The variable domain in full, with the rest retrieved from reference TRBV9 and TRBJ1-1, is DSGVTQTPKHLITATGQRVTLRCSPRSGDLSVYWYQQSLDQGLQFLIQYYNGEERAKGNILERFSAQQFPDLHSELNLSSLELGDSALYFCASSVYQSGGTEAFFGQGTRLTVV.

This clone was seen a handful of times. This chain links TRBV7-8 with TRBJ1-5; the D gene is possibly TRBD1 (6 bases). The CDR3 covers 15 residues. In germline, CDR1 is SGHVS, CDR2 FQNEAQ. V was clipped by 1 base and J by 3 bases, with 10 bases between them. The CDR3 here is CASSLDAGANQPQHF. In DNA, the CDR3 is TGTGCCAGCAGCTTAGACGCAGGGGCCAATCAGCCCCAGCATTTT.